This T cell receptor beta chain was found in a study of Ad26.COV2.S vaccination and SARS-CoV-2 variants. Study information: Participants got Ad26.COV2.S intramuscularly, once or twice 56 days apart.

The treatment: some 20 received Ad26.COV2.S at low or high dose, single or two shots; 5 received placebo; per-sample allocation not given. The samples were gathered on day 63 after the first injection of vaccine or placebo. Germline V gene sequence: CDR1 SEHNR, CDR2 FQNEAQ (reference sequence). With 7 bases removed from V and 0 bases from J, the gap between germline ends came to 18 bases. There are 17 residues in the CDR3. Study results and limitations: Reportedly, spike-specific CD8+ and CD4+ T cell responses achieved substantial breadth once vaccination had taken place.

With respect to this clone: The antigen is unknown.

The protocol was immunoSEQ multiplex PCR, while the TCRdb copy is restricted to in-frame clones and leaves out a portion. This sample has around 450,000 clones, with around 90% found just once. The chain has TRBV7-9 and TRBJ2-2, with D possibly being TRBD1 or TRBD2 (6 bases each). This receptor was taken from a person aged 18-65 years who received the Ad26.COV2.S COVID-19 vaccine or a placebo. Here the sequenced sample was peripheral blood, taken in a trial of Ad26.COV2.S vaccine versus placebo. The CDR3 region is CASKVGQRAANTGELFF. CDR3 nucleotides: TGTGCCAGCAAGGTAGGACAGCGGGCCGCGAACACCGGGGAGCTGTTTTTT.